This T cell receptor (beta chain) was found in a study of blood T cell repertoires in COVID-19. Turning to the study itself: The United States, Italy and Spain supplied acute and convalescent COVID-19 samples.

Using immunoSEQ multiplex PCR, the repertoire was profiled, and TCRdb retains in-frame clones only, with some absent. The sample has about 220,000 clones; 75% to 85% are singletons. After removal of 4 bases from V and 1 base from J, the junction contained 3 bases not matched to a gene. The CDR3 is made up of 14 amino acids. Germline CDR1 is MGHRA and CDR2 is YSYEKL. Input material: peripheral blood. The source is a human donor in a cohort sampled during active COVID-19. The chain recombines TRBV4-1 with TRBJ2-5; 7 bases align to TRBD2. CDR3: CASSPGGSQETQYF. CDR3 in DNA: TGCGCCAGCAGCCCCGGGGGGTCCCAAGAGACCCAGTACTTC.